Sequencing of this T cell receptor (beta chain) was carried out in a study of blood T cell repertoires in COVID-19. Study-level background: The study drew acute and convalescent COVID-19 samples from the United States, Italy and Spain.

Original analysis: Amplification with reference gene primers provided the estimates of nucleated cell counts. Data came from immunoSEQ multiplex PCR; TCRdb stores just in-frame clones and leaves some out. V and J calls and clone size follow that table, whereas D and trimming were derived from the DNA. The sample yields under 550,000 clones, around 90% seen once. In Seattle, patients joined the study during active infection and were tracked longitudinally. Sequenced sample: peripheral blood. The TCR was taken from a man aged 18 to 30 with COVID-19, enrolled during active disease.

CDR3 loop: CASSLSGESFEKLFF. DNA of the CDR3: TGTGCCAGCAGCTTGAGCGGGGAATCCTTTGAAAAACTGTTTTTT. The chain combines TRBV7-9 with TRBJ1-4; D not resolved. The CDR3 has 15 amino acids. Trimming pared 3 bases from V and 7 bases from J, leaving 15 bases between. Germline CDR1 and CDR2: SEHNR and FQNEAQ (reference sequence).